These T cell receptor beta chains were read from a single sample in a study of vaccination effects on CD4 cells after COVID-19. TCRdb's copy holds only in-frame clones and misses some; the assay was immunoSEQ multiplex PCR. The sample consists of around 83,000 clones, roughly 74% of them appearing once. Their antigen targets remain unknown. Sequences were derived from CD4+ T cells from PBMCs cultured with HCoV-229E spike peptides, sampled before COVID-19 vaccination. The source is a human donor who received a COVID-19 vaccine. The CDR3 runs from the conserved cysteine through the conserved F or W. Fields, in order: clone size, D gene, J gene, V gene, CDR3 DNA, CDR3 protein. The D gene is left open where the match is weak. Clone size, where shown, is once, few, many, or a class for clones that have expanded.

clone_size: -; d_call: TRBD2; j_call: TRBJ2-2; v_call: TRBV6-6; cdr3_nt: TGTGCCAGCAGCACTAGCGGGGGAGGCACCGGGGAGCTGTTTTTT; cdr3_aa: CASSTSGGGTGELFF
clone_size: -; d_call: -; j_call: TRBJ1-5; v_call: TRBV28; cdr3_nt: TGTGCCAGCAGCCCGACAGGTGGGAGCAATCAGCCCCAGCATTTT; cdr3_aa: CASSPTGGSNQPQHF
clone_size: -; d_call: TRBD1; j_call: TRBJ1-2; v_call: TRBV30; cdr3_nt: TGTGCCTGGGGGCCTCCGGGACAGGGGGCGAGGAGCTACACCTTC; cdr3_aa: CAWGPPGQGARSYTF
clone_size: few; d_call: TRBD2; j_call: TRBJ2-1; v_call: TRBV7-3; cdr3_nt: TGTGCCAGCAGCTTAACGGGTTCGGGGGGGGCGAATGAGCAGTTCTTC; cdr3_aa: CASSLTGSGGANEQFF
clone_size: -; d_call: TRBD2; j_call: TRBJ2-5; v_call: TRBV19; cdr3_nt: TGTGCCAGTAGGGGGAGGGACTATGGGACTCTAGGGGAGACCCAGTACTTC; cdr3_aa: CASRGRDYGTLGETQYF
clone_size: once; d_call: TRBD1; j_call: TRBJ2-1; v_call: TRBV4-1; cdr3_nt: TGCGCCAGCAGCCACGGACAGGGACCCTACAATGAGCAGTTCTTC; cdr3_aa: CASSHGQGPYNEQFF
clone_size: -; d_call: TRBD1; j_call: TRBJ2-1; v_call: TRBV9; cdr3_nt: TGTGCCAGCAGCGTAGGGCCCCCCCCGACAGGGGCAGCCTACAATGAGCAGTTCTTC; cdr3_aa: CASSVGPPPTGAAYNEQFF
clone_size: -; d_call: TRBD1; j_call: TRBJ1-5; v_call: TRBV19; cdr3_nt: TGTGCCAGTGGGATGACAGGGAACTTCAAGCCCCAGCATTTT; cdr3_aa: CASGMTGNFKPQHF
clone_size: -; d_call: -; j_call: TRBJ1-4; v_call: TRBV7-3; cdr3_nt: TGTGCCAGCAGCCCAGGACAGAATGAAAAACTGTTTTTT; cdr3_aa: CASSPGQNEKLFF
clone_size: -; d_call: TRBD1; j_call: TRBJ1-2; v_call: TRBV28; cdr3_nt: TGTGCCAGCAGTTTAGGTGGCAGGGGGCTTAGGGGCTACACCTTC; cdr3_aa: CASSLGGRGLRGYTF
clone_size: -; d_call: -; j_call: TRBJ2-2; v_call: TRBV19; cdr3_nt: TGTGCCAGTAGTATCGGGACAACGAACACCGGGGAGCTGTTTTTT; cdr3_aa: CASSIGTTNTGELFF
clone_size: once; d_call: -; j_call: TRBJ2-2; v_call: TRBV9; cdr3_nt: TGTGCCAGCAGCGTAGGACCAACCGGGGAGCTGTTTTTT; cdr3_aa: CASSVGPTGELFF
clone_size: -; d_call: TRBD1; j_call: TRBJ2-5; v_call: TRBV2; cdr3_nt: TGTGCCAGCAGTTGGGACAGGGCGTGGGAGACCCAGTACTTC; cdr3_aa: CASSWDRAWETQYF
clone_size: -; d_call: -; j_call: TRBJ2-2; v_call: TRBV3-1/TRBV3-2; cdr3_nt: TGTGCCAGTACAGAGGGGGGCAACACCGGGGAGCTGTTTTTT; cdr3_aa: CASTEGGNTGELFF
clone_size: -; d_call: -; j_call: TRBJ1-2; v_call: TRBV7-2; cdr3_nt: TGTGCCAGCAGCCTCAGACTTTCTAACTATGGCTACACCTTC; cdr3_aa: CASSLRLSNYGYTF
clone_size: once; d_call: -; j_call: TRBJ2-3; v_call: TRBV5-8; cdr3_nt: TGTGCCAGCCCTAGCTGGGGGAAACTCACAGATACGCAGTATTTT; cdr3_aa: CASPSWGKLTDTQYF
clone_size: -; d_call: TRBD2; j_call: TRBJ2-3; v_call: TRBV12-5; cdr3_nt: TGTGCTAGTGGCCCTACCGGACTAGCGGGGGGGCCTGGAGGGGCAGATACGCAGTATTTT; cdr3_aa: CASGPTGLAGGPGGADTQYF
clone_size: -; d_call: TRBD1; j_call: TRBJ1-4; v_call: TRBV28; cdr3_nt: TGTGCCAGCAGGGGACAGCCTAATGAAAAACTGTTTTTT; cdr3_aa: CASRGQPNEKLFF
clone_size: -; d_call: TRBD1; j_call: TRBJ2-1; v_call: TRBV5-6; cdr3_nt: TGTGCCAGCAGCTCGCAGGGACAGGGGTTACCCTACAATGAGCAGTTCTTC; cdr3_aa: CASSSQGQGLPYNEQFF
clone_size: -; d_call: -; j_call: TRBJ2-3; v_call: TRBV9; cdr3_nt: TGTGCCAGCAGCGCCCTCCCCGGGGGAGTAGATACGCAGTATTTT; cdr3_aa: CASSALPGGVDTQYF
clone_size: few; d_call: -; j_call: TRBJ1-1; v_call: TRBV3-1/TRBV3-2; cdr3_nt: TGTGCCAGCAGCCAAGGGTACGAAGCTTTCTTT; cdr3_aa: CASSQGYEAFF
clone_size: -; d_call: TRBD2; j_call: TRBJ2-5; v_call: TRBV18; cdr3_nt: TGTGCCAGCTCACCGGAGCGGGGCCAAGAGACCCAGTACTTC; cdr3_aa: CASSPERGQETQYF
clone_size: -; d_call: -; j_call: TRBJ1-6; v_call: TRBV20-1; cdr3_nt: TGCAGTGCTAGTGGTCAGACCTTAGGTTCACCCCTCCACTTT; cdr3_aa: CSASGQTLGSPLHF
clone_size: -; d_call: -; j_call: TRBJ1-4; v_call: TRBV5-1; cdr3_nt: TGCGCCAGCAGCTTGGTTGCCACGGGGGAAAAACTGTTTTTT; cdr3_aa: CASSLVATGEKLFF
clone_size: few; d_call: TRBD1; j_call: TRBJ1-1; v_call: TRBV18; cdr3_nt: TGTGCCAGCTCACCAACCCCAGGGGGCACTGAAGCTTTCTTT; cdr3_aa: CASSPTPGGTEAFF
clone_size: -; d_call: -; j_call: TRBJ1-6; v_call: TRBV6-5; cdr3_nt: TGTGCCAGCAGTCCGCGACAGACTAATTCACCCCTCCACTTT; cdr3_aa: CASSPRQTNSPLHF
clone_size: -; d_call: -; j_call: TRBJ2-5; v_call: TRBV19; cdr3_nt: TGTGCCAGTAGTATTGGCGGGGGCGCGGAGACCCAGTACTTC; cdr3_aa: CASSIGGGAETQYF
clone_size: -; d_call: TRBD2; j_call: TRBJ2-1; v_call: TRBV4-2; cdr3_nt: TGTGCCAGCAGCCAAGAGGAGCGGGGGTTGTACAATGAGCAGTTCTTC; cdr3_aa: CASSQEERGLYNEQFF
clone_size: -; d_call: -; j_call: TRBJ2-5; v_call: TRBV4-3; cdr3_nt: TGCGCCAGCAGCCAAGATCGACAGGCGCGGGAGACCCAGTACTTC; cdr3_aa: CASSQDRQARETQYF
clone_size: few; d_call: -; j_call: TRBJ1-6; v_call: TRBV7-9; cdr3_nt: TGTGCCAGCAGCTCGGCCCAGTCCTTGAATTCACCCCTCCACTTT; cdr3_aa: CASSSAQSLNSPLHF
clone_size: once; d_call: TRBD1; j_call: TRBJ2-5; v_call: TRBV29-1; cdr3_nt: TGCAGCGTTGAAGATAGACAGGGCCAAGAGACCCAGTACTTC; cdr3_aa: CSVEDRQGQETQYF
clone_size: -; d_call: -; j_call: TRBJ2-1; v_call: TRBV7-9; cdr3_nt: TGTGCCAGCAGCCTGGCAGAGGGGGTCGGTGAGCAGTTCTTC; cdr3_aa: CASSLAEGVGEQFF
clone_size: few; d_call: -; j_call: TRBJ1-2; v_call: TRBV20-1; cdr3_nt: TGCAGTGCTAGTATAGGGTCGTATGGCTACACCTTC; cdr3_aa: CSASIGSYGYTF
clone_size: -; d_call: TRBD1; j_call: TRBJ2-2; v_call: TRBV18; cdr3_nt: TGTGCCAGCTCACCACGGATTACAGGACAGGCTGCGAACACCGGGGAGCTGTTTTTT; cdr3_aa: CASSPRITGQAANTGELFF
clone_size: -; d_call: -; j_call: TRBJ1-6; v_call: TRBV11-1; cdr3_nt: TGTGCCAGCAGCTTAGCGAAGGTGGCCTATAATTCACCCCTCCACTTT; cdr3_aa: CASSLAKVAYNSPLHF
clone_size: -; d_call: -; j_call: TRBJ2-2; v_call: TRBV11-2; cdr3_nt: TGTGCCAGCAGCTTAATTCCCCGGATTAGCTCGAACACCGGGGAGCTGTTTTTT; cdr3_aa: CASSLIPRISSNTGELFF
clone_size: -; d_call: -; j_call: TRBJ1-1; v_call: TRBV24-1; cdr3_nt: TGTGCCACCAGTGAACAGGGTAACACTGAAGCTTTCTTT; cdr3_aa: CATSEQGNTEAFF
clone_size: few; d_call: -; j_call: TRBJ2-3; v_call: TRBV5-4; cdr3_nt: TGTGCCAGCAGCTCCCAGGGTAGCACAGATACGCAGTATTTT; cdr3_aa: CASSSQGSTDTQYF
clone_size: -; d_call: -; j_call: TRBJ2-3; v_call: TRBV6-5; cdr3_nt: TGTGCCAGCAGTTACTTTGGTGGGAACACAGATACGCAGTATTTT; cdr3_aa: CASSYFGGNTDTQYF
clone_size: -; d_call: TRBD1; j_call: TRBJ1-2; v_call: TRBV28; cdr3_nt: TGTGCCAGCAGTCTCCCCGGGACAGGGGTGGGCATCTATGGCTACACCTTC; cdr3_aa: CASSLPGTGVGIYGYTF
clone_size: -; d_call: -; j_call: TRBJ1-5; v_call: TRBV5-8; cdr3_nt: TGTGCCAGCAGCTTGACAGGGAATCAGCCCCAGCATTTT; cdr3_aa: CASSLTGNQPQHF
clone_size: -; d_call: -; j_call: TRBJ1-1; v_call: TRBV30; cdr3_nt: TGTGCCTGGAAAAGTTACGTGGAGGGAGGTTACACTGAAGCTTTCTTT; cdr3_aa: CAWKSYVEGGYTEAFF
clone_size: once; d_call: -; j_call: TRBJ2-1; v_call: TRBV5-1; cdr3_nt: TGCGCCAGCAGCTTTTGGACCCTCGTCGACCACTACAATGAGCAGTTCTTC; cdr3_aa: CASSFWTLVDHYNEQFF
clone_size: -; d_call: -; j_call: TRBJ1-2; v_call: TRBV28; cdr3_nt: TGTGCCAGCAGTTTAGATACAAGACGGAACTATGGCTACACCTTC; cdr3_aa: CASSLDTRRNYGYTF
clone_size: -; d_call: TRBD1; j_call: TRBJ1-4; v_call: TRBV5-1; cdr3_nt: TGCGCCAGCAGCTTGGGGCAAGGGACAGTCGGTGAAAAACTGTTTTTT; cdr3_aa: CASSLGQGTVGEKLFF
clone_size: -; d_call: -; j_call: TRBJ2-1; v_call: TRBV4-1; cdr3_nt: TGCGCCAGCAGCCAATTCGGCACGAATGAGCAGTTCTTC; cdr3_aa: CASSQFGTNEQFF
clone_size: -; d_call: TRBD1; j_call: TRBJ2-5; v_call: TRBV9; cdr3_nt: TGTGCCAGCAGCCCCCGACAGGGGCGAGAGACCCAGTACTTC; cdr3_aa: CASSPRQGRETQYF
clone_size: -; d_call: -; j_call: TRBJ1-2; v_call: TRBV27; cdr3_nt: TGTGCCAGCAGTTTAAATTTCAGGGGTTTAGGTGGCTACACCTTC; cdr3_aa: CASSLNFRGLGGYTF
clone_size: -; d_call: TRBD2; j_call: TRBJ2-5; v_call: TRBV5-1; cdr3_nt: TGCGCCAGCAGCTTGTCCAGCGGGGGGGAAGAGACCCAGTACTTC; cdr3_aa: CASSLSSGGEETQYF
clone_size: -; d_call: TRBD2; j_call: TRBJ2-3; v_call: TRBV4-2; cdr3_nt: TGTGCCAGCAGTCCAGCGGGGGGGCTGCAAAGCACAGATACGCAGTATTTT; cdr3_aa: CASSPAGGLQSTDTQYF
clone_size: -; d_call: -; j_call: TRBJ1-2; v_call: TRBV19; cdr3_nt: TGTGCCAGTAGTATTTTGAGAACACAGAACTATGGCTACACCTTC; cdr3_aa: CASSILRTQNYGYTF
clone_size: -; d_call: -; j_call: TRBJ2-1; v_call: TRBV9; cdr3_nt: TGTGCCAGCAGCGTAGGTGTTAGGGGCTCCTACAATGAGCAGTTCTTC; cdr3_aa: CASSVGVRGSYNEQFF
clone_size: -; d_call: -; j_call: TRBJ1-4; v_call: TRBV4-3; cdr3_nt: TGCGCCAGCAGCCAGCCGGGGGGAGCGGAAAAACTGTTTTTT; cdr3_aa: CASSQPGGAEKLFF
clone_size: few; d_call: -; j_call: TRBJ2-2; v_call: TRBV9; cdr3_nt: TGTGCCAGCCGGGGCGGCATTAACACCGGGGAGCTGTTTTTT; cdr3_aa: CASRGGINTGELFF
clone_size: -; d_call: -; j_call: TRBJ1-2; v_call: TRBV10-3; cdr3_nt: TGTGCCATCAGTGAGTCTGGGACGGCCTATGGCTACACCTTC; cdr3_aa: CAISESGTAYGYTF